This T cell receptor beta chain was found in a study of T cell responses to AZD1222 COVID-19 vaccine. The method was immunoSEQ multiplex PCR; TCRdb's version includes in-frame clones alone and lacks a portion of them. The table shows roughly 160,000 clones, with 90% occurring only once. Study-level findings and limits: The donor cohort was predominantly white British with a female majority, and clonal diversity may have been underestimated. Spike-specific TCR repertoires showed rising breadth and depth after two AZD1222 doses. Unmutated variant regions are reportedly targeted by nearly half of spike-specific TCRs. Repertoire collection took place solely once the T cell response had peaked.

A word on this clone: Its antigen is as yet unknown.

V was pared by 1 base and J by 4 bases, with 12 bases of the junction left unmatched. Germline V gives CDR1 SGHAT, CDR2 FQNNGV. The CDR3 covers 18 residues. The material sequenced was peripheral blood, taken on day 0 of AZD1222 vaccination. This receptor was identified in an adult in good health. The chain combines TRBV11-2 with TRBJ2-7, with 11 bases lining up with TRBD2. In DNA form, the CDR3 reads TGTGCCAGCAGCTTAGGACTAGCGGGGACAACCCTATGGTACGAGCAGTACTTC. Translating it yields CASSLGLAGTTLWYEQYF.